Each of the 27 T cell receptor beta chains below was sequenced from the same sample in a study of blood T cell repertoires in COVID-19. Profiling relied on immunoSEQ multiplex PCR, and the TCRdb table lists in-frame clones only, not all of them. The data show approximately 200,000 clones, 80% to 85% seen once. The sample taken for sequencing was peripheral blood. These receptors originate from an elderly woman with COVID-19, enrolled during active disease.

The V call is TRBV5-4, the J call TRBJ1-4; D remains unclear. Trimming removed 7 bases from V and 1 base from J, with 11 bases in between. The CDR3 sequence is 14 residues long. Germline CDR1 SGHNT, CDR2 YYREEE (reference sequence). CDR3 DNA sequence: TGTGCCAGCTCAAGACATGGAACTAATGAAAAACTGTTTTTT. Its protein product is CASSRHGTNEKLFF.

This sequence joins TRBV7-9 and TRBJ2-1; the match to TRBD1 covers 7 bases. The CDR3 length is 15 residues. V shed 4 bases and J 3 bases; nucleotides not matched to a gene: 6. Per germline, CDR1 SEHNR and CDR2 FQNEAQ (reference sequence). CDR3 in DNA: TGTGCCAGCAGCTCAACCGGGACAGTCTACAATGAGCAGTTCTTC. Residues: CASSSTGTVYNEQFF.

The chain couples TRBV6-2 or TRBV6-3 to TRBJ1-5, with TRBD1 matching over 12 bases. CDR3 length: 18 amino acids. V dropped 6 bases and J dropped 6; count of bases not matched to a gene: 15. CDR1 is MNHEY and CDR2 is SVGEGT in the germline V gene. The CDR3 DNA reads TGTGCCAGCAGCGCCGGGACAGGGGGCACCCGGCGGGGTCAGCCCCAGCATTTT. It is translated as CASSAGTGGTRRGQPQHF.

The chain uses TRBV10-3 and TRBJ2-1, with TRBD2 matching 9 bases. Per the germline V gene, CDR1 is ENHRY and CDR2 is SYGVKD. The CDR3 has 15 amino acids. V was pared by 3 bases and J by 6 bases, with 6 bases of the junction left unmatched. The CDR3 protein is CAISDGGGAPNEQFF. The CDR3 nucleotides are TGTGCCATCAGTGACGGCGGGGGGGCTCCCAATGAGCAGTTCTTC.

The rearrangement joins TRBV7-9 to TRBJ2-1; 7 bases map to TRBD1. CDR3 length: 14 amino acids. With V trimmed by 5 bases and J by 10 bases, 11 bases remained unmatched. Germline-derived CDR1 and CDR2 are SEHNR and FQNEAQ (reference sequence). The CDR3 reads CASSLHDRVQEQFF. CDR3 bases: TGTGCCAGCAGCCTACACGACAGGGTTCAGGAGCAGTTCTTC.

This chain links TRBV7-2 with TRBJ1-5; D gene ambiguous. Trimming left V 7 bases short and J 0 bases short, with 7 bases between. The CDR3 loop spans 13 amino acids. Germline CDR1 SGHTA, CDR2 FQGNSA. The CDR3 region is CASTAYSNQPQHF. The CDR3 nucleotides are TGTGCCAGCACCGCCTATAGCAATCAGCCCCAGCATTTT. The complete variable domain, with remaining parts taken from reference TRBV7-2 and TRBJ1-5, reads GAGVSQSPSNKVTEKGKDVELRCDPISGHTALYWYRQSLGQGLEFLIYFQGNSAPDKSGLPSDRFSAERTGGSVSTLTIQRTQQEDSAVYLCASTAYSNQPQHFGDGTRLSIL.

The J gene is TRBJ1-2, the V gene TRBV4-2; TRBD1 matches 7 bases. CDR3 length: 15 amino acids. The trim removed 1 base at V and 1 base at J, leaving 3 bases unmatched. Germline V gene data show CDR1 as LGHNA and CDR2 as YNFKEQ. As DNA, the CDR3 is TGTGCCAGCAGCCAAGCCCGACAGGGTAACTATGGCTACACCTTC. Its translation: CASSQARQGNYGYTF.

CDR3 residues: CASSQEVGLAANTGELFF. CDR3 sequence (DNA): TGCGCCAGCAGCCAAGAGGTAGGACTAGCGGCGAACACCGGGGAGCTGTTTTTT. The chain joins TRBV4-3 to TRBJ2-2; 10 bases map to TRBD2. The germline V gene has CDR1 LGHNA and CDR2 YSLEER. Trimming cost V 0 bases and J 0 bases; bases outside gene matches: 4. This CDR3 spans 18 amino acids.

This chain joins TRBV3-1 (or the pseudogene TRBV3-2) and TRBJ1-6; D might be TRBD1 (5 bases). Deletions cut 3 bases from V and 9 bases from J, with 18 bases between. This CDR3 has 16 amino acids. Germline CDR1 and CDR2: LGHDT and YNNKEL (reference sequence). The CDR3 protein is CASSQGTGLGGSPLHF. The DNA of the CDR3 is TGTGCCAGCAGCCAGGGTACAGGACTGGGGGGTTCACCCCTCCACTTT.

The rearrangement links TRBV5-1 to TRBJ2-3; unclear D gene. V was shortened by 0 bases and J by 5 bases, with 7 bases between the two germline ends. Looked up from germline, CDR1 is SGHRS and CDR2 is YFSETQ. This CDR3 contains 13 residues. DNA of the CDR3: TGCGCCAGCAGCTTGGCCCGAGGAGATACGCAGTATTTT. It specifies CASSLARGDTQYF.

The chain uses TRBV2 and TRBJ1-2, with unresolved D. This CDR3 region has 13 residues. V was shortened by 7 bases and J by 5 bases, with 14 bases between the two germline ends. Germline CDR1 SNHLY, CDR2 FYNNEI. CDR3 in DNA: TGTGCCAGCACCCCAGAGGGAGGTTATGGCTACACCTTC. It encodes CASTPEGGYGYTF.

V gene TRBV18 combines with J gene TRBJ1-2; 8 bases are a match to TRBD1. V gave up 2 bases and J gave up 2 bases; unmatched junction bases: 7. CDR1 is KGHSH, CDR2 LQKENI, per germline. CDR3 length: 16 residues. The CDR3 loop is CASSPTSDRGNYGYTF. Written as DNA, the CDR3 is TGTGCCAGCTCACCAACCAGCGACAGGGGAAACTATGGCTACACCTTC.

This clone was detected ten times or more. The chain uses TRBV27 and TRBJ2-7; a weak D match, TRBD1 (5 bases). Between the trimmed V and J ends, which lost 1 base and 7 bases, there was a span of 11 bases. Germline loops: CDR1 MNHEY, CDR2 SMNVEV (reference sequence). The CDR3 has 13 amino acids. CDR3 bases: TGTGCCAGCAGTTTATTAGGGGCGAGTGAGCAGTACTTC. Amino acid sequence: CASSLLGASEQYF.

The rearrangement uses TRBV6-5 and TRBJ1-1; TRBD1 might be the D (5 bases). Germline CDR1 MNHEY, CDR2 SVGAGI. The ends were cut back, 0 bases at V and 1 base at J, with 12 bases in the middle. There are 16 residues in the CDR3. The CDR3 nucleotides read TGTGCCAGCAGTTACTCGTCCAGGGCAGCGAACACTGAAGCTTTCTTT. It is translated as CASSYSSRAANTEAFF.

The V call is TRBV19, the J call TRBJ2-3; no definite D call. The CDR3 is 14 residues long. V was pared by 3 bases and J by 2 bases, with 9 bases between. Germline values: CDR1 LNHDA, CDR2 SQIVND (reference sequence). The CDR3 DNA is TGTGCCAGTAGTATTTCCAGTTTCACAGATACGCAGTATTTT. Protein sequence: CASSISSFTDTQYF.

The J gene is TRBJ1-1, the V gene TRBV5-6; D is possibly TRBD1 (6 bases). CDR1 and CDR2 (germline): SGHDT, YYEEEE. This CDR3 has 13 residues. Trimming left V 5 bases short and J 1 base short, with 9 bases between. CDR3 nucleotide sequence: TGTGCCAGCAGGGAAGGGGGGAACACTGAAGCTTTCTTT. Translation: CASREGGNTEAFF.

The V gene is TRBV5-1, the J gene TRBJ1-2; no firm D call. CDR3 length: 14 residues. CDR1 is SGHRS and CDR2 is YFSETQ in the germline V gene. With 0 bases removed from V and 5 bases from J, the gap between germline ends came to 11 bases. The CDR3 DNA follows: TGCGCCAGCAGCTTGGGAACGTCAGGATATGGCTACACCTTC. Translating gives CASSLGTSGYGYTF.

This chain links TRBV19 with TRBJ2-2; no reliable D call. Germline assignment: CDR1 LNHDA and CDR2 SQIVND (reference sequence). The V end lost 5 bases, the J end lost 3 bases, and 7 bases lay between the germline ends. The CDR3 totals 13 residues. CDR3 loop: CASSRIDTGELFF. The CDR3 DNA reads as TGTGCCAGTAGTCGCATAGACACCGGGGAGCTGTTTTTT.

This CDR3 reads CASSLLGGQETQYF. The CDR3 region has the DNA TGTGCCAGCAGTTTATTAGGGGGCCAAGAGACCCAGTACTTC. The J gene is TRBJ2-5, the V gene TRBV27, with D possibly being TRBD1 (6 bases). V was clipped by 1 base and J by 1 base, with 7 bases between them. This CDR3 region has 14 residues. CDR1 is MNHEY, CDR2 SMNVEV, per germline (reference sequence).

This chain links TRBV5-5 with TRBJ2-1, with 8 bases aligning to TRBD2. V lost 2 bases to trimming and J lost 3 bases; unmatched junction nucleotides: 10. From germline, CDR1 is SGHKS and CDR2 YYEKEE (reference sequence). This CDR3 is 17 amino acids long. CDR3 loop: CASSFESWGTSYNEQFF. CDR3 bases: TGTGCCAGCAGCTTCGAGTCGTGGGGGACTAGCTACAATGAGCAGTTCTTC. Supplemented by reference TRBV5-5 and TRBJ2-1, the full variable domain reads DAGVTQSPTHLIKTRGQQVTLRCSPISGHKSVSWYQQVLGQGPQFIFQYYEKEERGRGNFPDRFSARQFPNYSSELNVNALLLGDSALYLCASSFESWGTSYNEQFFGPGTRLTVL.

The gene calls are TRBV29-1 and TRBJ1-1; TRBD1 matches 8 bases. The ends lost 6 bases at V and 4 bases at J; junction bases unmatched: 7. The germline V gene has CDR1 SQVTM and CDR2 ANQGSEA. This CDR3 is 13 amino acids long. CDR3 bases: TGCAGCGTCCTCAGGGGGCCCCGCACTGAAGCTTTCTTT. Amino acid sequence: CSVLRGPRTEAFF.

V usage is TRBV28 and J usage is TRBJ1-1; tentative D call: TRBD1 (5 bases). This CDR3 has 14 amino acids. The germline V gene has CDR1 MDHEN and CDR2 SYDVKM. V was trimmed by 2 bases and J by 1 base, leaving 8 bases between them. The CDR3 spells CASSLRGGNTEAFF. Written as DNA, the CDR3 is TGTGCCAGCAGTTTAAGGGGTGGGAACACTGAAGCTTTCTTT. Supplemented by reference TRBV28 and TRBJ1-1, the full variable domain reads DVKVTQSSRYLVKRTGEKVFLECVQDMDHENMFWYRQDPGLGLRLIYFSYDVKMKEKGDIPEGYSVSREKKERFSLILESASTNQTSMYLCASSLRGGNTEAFFGQGTRLTVV.

The V call is TRBV29-1, the J call TRBJ1-1; D call uncertain. Germline CDR1 SQVTM, CDR2 ANQGSEA. The CDR3 extends over 14 amino acids. Deletions cut 4 bases from V and 1 base from J, with 13 bases between. CDR3 sequence: CSVAASRGNTEAFF. For the CDR3, the DNA is TGCAGCGTTGCCGCCTCCCGGGGGAACACTGAAGCTTTCTTT.

V and J are TRBV5-4 and TRBJ2-1; the D is unclear. CDR1 and CDR2 from the germline V gene are SGHNT and YYREEE (reference sequence). V was cut by 4 bases and J by 0 bases, with 11 bases left in between. The CDR3 has 15 amino acids. The CDR3 DNA is TGTGCCAGCAGCCCGTCCCTCAGCTCCTACAATGAGCAGTTCTTC. This encodes CASSPSLSSYNEQFF.

The J gene is TRBJ1-1, the V gene TRBV21-1; the D call TRBD1 from the table was never checked on the DNA. TRBV21-1 is an annotated pseudogene. The length of the CDR3 is 17 residues. The CDR3 nucleotides read TGTGCCAGCAGAAAAAGGTTAACCGGGACAGGGGAGAGTGAAGCTTTCTTT. Amino acid sequence: CASRKRLTGTGESEAFF.

This chain connects TRBV7-9 to TRBJ2-2; 11 bases fit TRBD1. Trimming cost V 6 bases and J 3 bases; bases outside gene matches: 6. The CDR3 covers 16 residues. Germline CDR1 is SEHNR and CDR2 is FQNEAQ (reference sequence). The CDR3 sequence is CASSLRTGGDTGELFF. The CDR3 bases are TGTGCCAGCAGTTTGAGGACAGGGGGCGACACCGGGGAGCTGTTTTTT.

The chain has TRBV30 and TRBJ2-7; D remains ambiguous. From germline, CDR1 is GTSNPN and CDR2 SVGIG (reference sequence). Trimming left V 5 bases short and J 4 bases short, with 15 bases between. The CDR3 runs 13 residues. The CDR3 here is CAWSHSSGYEQYF. In DNA form, the CDR3 reads TGTGCCTGGTCCCACAGTTCTGGGTACGAGCAGTACTTC.